A single sample is the source of the 19 T cell receptor beta chains below, sequenced in a study of beta chain features in type 1 diabetes (dated by TCRdb to between 2018 and 2020). Study-wide conclusions, independent of this receptor: In all four CD4+ subsets, TCRB CDR3 length was moderately but significantly shorter in type 1 diabetes patients.

These receptors are not linked to any known antigen. Library preparation employed the immunoSEQ multiplex PCR assay. All of the isolated RNA was reverse transcribed with the High Capacity cDNA Reverse Transcription Kit, so expressed TCRB transcripts were sequenced. This immuneACCESS table, as held by TCRdb, lists in-frame sequences with V and J called but not all clones. Of the missing ones, under half trace to an unresolved V gene in checked studies; the others have no known cause. Within this sample are hundreds of thousands of clones, with over 11% of them counted one time only. The ten largest clones represent 0.03% to 0.045% of the sample. The source material was naive CD4+ T cells from blood. This sample's cell subset or site label indicates: true naive CD4+ T cells. These receptors were collected from a man aged 18-30 years with type 1 diabetes.

The chain recombines TRBV21-1 with TRBJ2-7; TRBD1, the table's D call, was not compared with the DNA. TRBV21-1 is a pseudogene segment. The CDR3 is made up of 14 amino acids. The CDR3: CASSNWARSYEQYF. The DNA for the CDR3 is TGTGCCAGCAGCAATTGGGCCCGTTCCTACGAGCAGTACTTC.

J is TRBJ2-1 and V is TRBV7-2; no firm D call. The CDR3 is 15 residues long. Germline lookup yields CDR1 SGHTA and CDR2 FQGNSA. Between the trimmed V and J ends, which lost 4 bases and 2 bases, there was a span of 12 bases. CDR3 loop: CASSSRVGPYNEQFF. The CDR3 DNA reads as TGTGCCAGCAGCTCCCGTGTAGGGCCCTACAATGAGCAGTTCTTC.

The chain carries TRBV28 and TRBJ1-5; possible D gene TRBD1, 5 bases. V was clipped by 8 bases and J by 7 bases, with 18 bases between them. The length of the CDR3 is 14 residues. CDR1 and CDR2 from the germline V gene are MDHEN and SYDVKM. The CDR3 bases are TGTGCCAGCCTCGGTGGGGGGTCAACGCAGCCCCAGCATTTT. This gives the protein CASLGGGSTQPQHF. The complete variable domain, with remaining parts taken from reference TRBV28 and TRBJ1-5, reads DVKVTQSSRYLVKRTGEKVFLECVQDMDHENMFWYRQDPGLGLRLIYFSYDVKMKEKGDIPEGYSVSREKKERFSLILESASTNQTSMYLCASLGGGSTQPQHFGDGTRLSIL.

The genes are TRBV4-1 and TRBJ2-3; 7 bases fit TRBD2. The germline V gene encodes CDR1 MGHRA and CDR2 YSYEKL. The CDR3 has 13 residues. V trimming: 3 bases; J trimming: 4 bases; junction bases outside the gene matches: 1. As DNA, the CDR3 is TGCGCCAGCAGCCAGGGGAGGGCAGATACGCAGTATTTT. Translating gives CASSQGRADTQYF.

This clone was detected only a few times. The V gene is TRBV9, the J gene TRBJ2-1, with 12 nucleotides matching TRBD2. Trimming removed 0 bases from V and 2 bases from J; junction bases left unmatched: 3. CDR3 length equals 17 residues. Germline V gene lookup returns CDR1 SGDLS and CDR2 YYNGEE. The CDR3 coding sequence is TGTGCCAGCAGCGTAGGCACTAGCGGGGGGACCTACAATGAGCAGTTCTTC. Its translation is CASSVGTSGGTYNEQFF. Full variable domain (missing parts from reference TRBV9 and TRBJ2-1): DSGVTQTPKHLITATGQRVTLRCSPRSGDLSVYWYQQSLDQGLQFLIQYYNGEERAKGNILERFSAQQFPDLHSELNLSSLELGDSALYFCASSVGTSGGTYNEQFFGPGTRLTVL.

The rearrangement links TRBV7-2 to TRBJ2-3; D uncertain. V gave up 5 bases and J gave up 3 bases, with 12 bases separating them. Per the germline V gene, CDR1 is SGHTA and CDR2 is FQGNSA. This CDR3 has 14 residues. The CDR3 is CASSPNLGTDTQYF. The CDR3 coding sequence is TGTGCCAGCAGCCCCAACTTAGGGACAGATACGCAGTATTTT.

The table lists this clone with a few counts. The chain combines TRBV28 with TRBJ2-3, with unresolved D. CDR3 length equals 13 residues. V gave up 11 bases and J gave up 3 bases, with 15 bases separating them. Germline V gene sequence: CDR1 MDHEN, CDR2 SYDVKM. CDR3 loop: CAGASVGTDTQYF. CDR3 DNA sequence: TGTGCCGGCGCCTCGGTGGGGACAGATACGCAGTATTTT.

The chain has TRBV7-6 and TRBJ1-2; D is undetermined. CDR3 size: 15 residues. Trimming pared 2 bases from V and 5 bases from J, leaving 15 bases between. The germline CDR1 and CDR2 sequences are SGHVS and FNYEAQ. CDR3 sequence reads: CASSLNSLVGYGYTF. Written as DNA, the CDR3 is TGTGCCAGCAGCTTAAACAGCCTGGTTGGATATGGCTACACCTTC.

V usage is TRBV13 and J usage is TRBJ2-5; D gene uncertain. Trimming removed 5 bases from V and 5 bases from J, with 18 bases in between. Germline CDR1 is PRHDT and CDR2 is FYEKMQ (reference sequence). The CDR3 runs 15 residues. The DNA for the CDR3 is TGTGCCAGCAGCACCGCCAGGTCAGGACGCGAGACCCAGTACTTC. Residues: CASSTARSGRETQYF. The variable domain in full, completed from reference TRBV13 and TRBJ2-5, reads AAGVIQSPRHLIKEKRETATLKCYPIPRHDTVYWYQQGPGQDPQFLISFYEKMQSDKGSIPDRFSAQQFSDYHSELNMSSLELGDSALYFCASSTARSGRETQYFGPGTRLLVL.

This clone appeared a few times. The chain joins TRBV6-5 to TRBJ2-4, with 9 bases aligning to TRBD2. Germline assignment: CDR1 MNHEY and CDR2 SVGAGI. V lost 0 bases, J lost 8 bases, and 5 bases stayed unmatched. This CDR3 comprises 15 residues. In nucleotides, the CDR3 is TGTGCCAGCAGTTACTCCGGACTAGCGCCCTACATTCAGTACTTC. Amino acid sequence: CASSYSGLAPYIQYF.

This chain links TRBV30 with TRBJ2-1; D is perhaps TRBD2 (6 bases). Trimming shortened V by 3 bases and J by 10 bases, and 10 bases separated the two germline ends. Germline loops: CDR1 GTSNPN, CDR2 SVGIG (reference sequence). The CDR3 sequence is 11 residues long. CDR3 protein: CAWRRGKEQFF. The CDR3 DNA reads TGTGCCTGGAGGCGGGGTAAAGAGCAGTTCTTC.

This clone was counted at least ten times. The chain joins TRBV14 to TRBJ1-2, with TRBD1 matching over 9 bases. The CDR3 is made up of 15 amino acids. The V segment lost 0 bases and the J segment 8 bases; nucleotides outside the gene matches: 7. Germline loops: CDR1 SGHDN, CDR2 FVKESK. The CDR3 DNA follows: TGTGCCAGCAGCCAAGATCAAGGACAGGGGAGCGGCTACACCTTC. This gives the protein CASSQDQGQGSGYTF.

This sequence joins TRBV6-5 and TRBJ2-7, with unresolved D. Germline V gene data show CDR1 as MNHEY and CDR2 as SVGAGI. The CDR3 sequence is 15 residues long. The germline V and J ends were trimmed by 0 bases and 2 bases, with 11 bases remaining between them. The CDR3 region is CASSYSQQAPYEQYF. The CDR3 nucleotides read TGTGCCAGCAGTTACTCGCAGCAGGCCCCCTACGAGCAGTACTTC.

This clone has only a few counts. This chain uses TRBV2 with TRBJ1-1; TRBD1 might be the D (6 bases). This CDR3 is built from 14 residues. The V gene lost 4 bases and the J gene lost 4 bases, with 13 bases spanning the gap. Germline CDR1 SNHLY, CDR2 FYNNEI. The CDR3 loop reads CASSVQGITTEAFF. The CDR3 region has the DNA TGTGCCAGCAGTGTACAGGGAATTACCACTGAAGCTTTCTTT.

This chain connects TRBV27 to TRBJ2-1; 16 positions agree with TRBD2. The CDR3 has 16 amino acids. CDR1 MNHEY and CDR2 SMNVEV come from the germline V gene (reference sequence). The junction had 10 bases not matched to a gene; V was cut back by 5 bases and J by 12 bases. CDR3 sequence reads: CASSPGTSGRATGQFF. The CDR3 nucleotides read TGTGCCAGCAGTCCCGGGACTAGCGGGAGGGCGACGGGGCAGTTCTTC.

This clone was detected a few times. This chain links TRBV25-1 with TRBJ1-2; possibly TRBD1 for D (5 bases). The germline V and J ends were trimmed by 7 bases and 3 bases, with 12 bases remaining between them. This CDR3 is built from 13 residues. The V gene's germline CDR1 is MGHDK and CDR2 SYGVNS. The CDR3 region has the DNA TGTGCCAGCACCTTCGGGACGGACTATGGCTACACCTTC. This encodes CASTFGTDYGYTF.

This clone came up a few times. This chain joins TRBV7-2 and TRBJ2-5; the match to TRBD2 covers 14 bases. V lost 0 bases, J lost 2 bases, and 5 bases stayed unmatched. CDR3 length: 18 amino acids. Per germline, CDR1 SGHTA and CDR2 FQGNSA. This CDR3 reads CASSLAPRTSGGQETQYF. CDR3 nucleotides: TGTGCCAGCAGCTTAGCGCCCAGGACTAGCGGGGGGCAAGAGACCCAGTACTTC.

J is TRBJ1-1 and V is TRBV5-4; D call uncertain. The CDR3 has 14 amino acids. Germline CDR1 and CDR2: SGHNT and YYREEE (reference sequence). Trimming removed 2 bases from V and 0 bases from J, with 8 bases in between. The DNA for the CDR3 is TGTGCCAGCAGCTTCAAAGCAATGAACACTGAAGCTTTCTTT. Translated, it gives CASSFKAMNTEAFF. The full variable domain, in which reference TRBV5-4 and TRBJ1-1 provide the parts outside the CDR3, is ETGVTQSPTHLIKTRGQQVTLRCSSQSGHNTVSWYQQALGQGPQFIFQYYREEENGRGNFPPRFSGLQFPNYSSELNVNALELDDSALYLCASSFKAMNTEAFFGQGTRLTVV.

This clone was counted a few times. The chain uses TRBV7-9 and TRBJ1-4, with 8 bases fitting TRBD1. CDR3 length equals 14 residues. After removal of 4 bases from V and 6 bases from J, the junction contained 4 bases not matched to a gene. CDR1 is SEHNR and CDR2 is FQNEAQ in the germline V gene (reference sequence). CDR3 protein: CASSSQGADEKLFF. CDR3 DNA: TGTGCCAGCAGCTCTCAGGGGGCCGATGAAAAACTGTTTTTT. The whole variable domain, remainder taken from reference TRBV7-9 and TRBJ1-4, is DTGVSQNPRHKITKRGQNVTFRCDPISEHNRLYWYRQTLGQGPEFLTYFQNEAQLEKSRLLSDRFSAERPKGSFSTLEIQRTEQGDSAMYLCASSSQGADEKLFFGSGTQLSVL.